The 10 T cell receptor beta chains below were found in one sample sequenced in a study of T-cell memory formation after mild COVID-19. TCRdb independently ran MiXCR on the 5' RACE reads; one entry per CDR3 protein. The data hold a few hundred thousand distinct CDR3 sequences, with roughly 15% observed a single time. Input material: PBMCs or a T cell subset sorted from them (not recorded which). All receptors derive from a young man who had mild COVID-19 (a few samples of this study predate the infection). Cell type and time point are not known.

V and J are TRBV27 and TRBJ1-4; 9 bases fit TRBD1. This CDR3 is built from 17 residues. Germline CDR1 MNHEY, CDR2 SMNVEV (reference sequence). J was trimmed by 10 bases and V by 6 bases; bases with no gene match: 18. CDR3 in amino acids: CASSDSGTGWKGGKLFF. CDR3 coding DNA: TGTGCCAGCAGCGATTCCGGGACAGGGTGGAAAGGGGGAAAACTGTTTTTT.

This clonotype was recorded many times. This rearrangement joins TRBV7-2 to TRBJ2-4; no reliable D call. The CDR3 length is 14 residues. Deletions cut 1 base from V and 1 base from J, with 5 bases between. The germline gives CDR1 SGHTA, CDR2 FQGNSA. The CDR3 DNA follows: TGTGCCAGCAGCTTAGGGTCTGCCAAAAACATTCAGTACTTC. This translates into CASSLGSAKNIQYF.

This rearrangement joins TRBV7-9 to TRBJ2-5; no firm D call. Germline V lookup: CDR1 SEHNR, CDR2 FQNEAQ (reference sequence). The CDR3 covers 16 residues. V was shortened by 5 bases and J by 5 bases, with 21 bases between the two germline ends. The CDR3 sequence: CASSIWLDNLSETQYF. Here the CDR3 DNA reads TGTGCCAGCAGCATATGGCTAGATAATTTATCGGAGACCCAGTACTTC.

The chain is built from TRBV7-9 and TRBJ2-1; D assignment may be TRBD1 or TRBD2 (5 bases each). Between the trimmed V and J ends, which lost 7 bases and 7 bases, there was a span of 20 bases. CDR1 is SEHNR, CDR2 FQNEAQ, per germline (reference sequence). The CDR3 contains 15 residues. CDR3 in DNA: TGTGCCAGCAATCATGCCGGGGCCGGGCGGAATGAGCAGTTCTTC. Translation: CASNHAGAGRNEQFF.

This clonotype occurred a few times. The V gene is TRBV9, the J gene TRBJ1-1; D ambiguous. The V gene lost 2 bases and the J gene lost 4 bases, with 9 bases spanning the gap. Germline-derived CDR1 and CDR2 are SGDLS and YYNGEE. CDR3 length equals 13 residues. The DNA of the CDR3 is TGTGCCAGCAGCGTCCGGGGTAGCACTGAAGCTTTCTTT. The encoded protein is CASSVRGSTEAFF. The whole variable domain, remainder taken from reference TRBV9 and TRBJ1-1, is DSGVTQTPKHLITATGQRVTLRCSPRSGDLSVYWYQQSLDQGLQFLIQYYNGEERAKGNILERFSAQQFPDLHSELNLSSLELGDSALYFCASSVRGSTEAFFGQGTRLTVV.

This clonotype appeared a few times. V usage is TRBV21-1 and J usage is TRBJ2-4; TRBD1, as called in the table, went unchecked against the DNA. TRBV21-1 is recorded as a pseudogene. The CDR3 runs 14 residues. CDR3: CASSYRMAKNIQYF. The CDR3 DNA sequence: TGTGCCAGCAGTTACAGGATGGCCAAAAACATTCAGTACTTC.

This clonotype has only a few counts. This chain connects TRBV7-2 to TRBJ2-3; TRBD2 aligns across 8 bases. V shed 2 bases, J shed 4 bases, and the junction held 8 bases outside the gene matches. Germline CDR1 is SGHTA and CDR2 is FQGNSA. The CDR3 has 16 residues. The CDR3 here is CASSLIAGLRADTQYF. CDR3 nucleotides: TGTGCCAGCAGCTTAATAGCGGGATTGCGGGCAGATACGCAGTATTTT.

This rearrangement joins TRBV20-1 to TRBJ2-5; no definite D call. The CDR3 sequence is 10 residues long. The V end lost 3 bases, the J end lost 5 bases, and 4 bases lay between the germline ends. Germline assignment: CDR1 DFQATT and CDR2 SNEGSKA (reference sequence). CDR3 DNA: TGCAGTGCTAGTGACGAGACCCAGTACTTC. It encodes CSASDETQYF.

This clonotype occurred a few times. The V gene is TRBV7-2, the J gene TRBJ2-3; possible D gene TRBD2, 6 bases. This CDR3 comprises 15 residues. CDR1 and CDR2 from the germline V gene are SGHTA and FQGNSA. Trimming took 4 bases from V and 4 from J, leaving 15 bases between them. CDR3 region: CASSSSSVMADTQYF. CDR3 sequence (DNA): TGTGCCAGCAGCTCCTCTAGCGTAATGGCAGATACGCAGTATTTT.

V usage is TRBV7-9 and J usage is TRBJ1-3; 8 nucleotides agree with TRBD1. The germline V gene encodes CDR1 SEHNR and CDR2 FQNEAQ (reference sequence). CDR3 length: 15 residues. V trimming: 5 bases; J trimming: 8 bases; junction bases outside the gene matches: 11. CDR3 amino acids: CASSGEGQVGDTIYF. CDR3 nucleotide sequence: TGTGCCAGCAGCGGCGAGGGACAGGTGGGGGACACCATATATTTT.